Sequencing of this TCR beta chain was carried out in a study of blood T cell repertoires in COVID-19 (dated by TCRdb to between 2020 and 2021). Describing the broader study: Collaborator samples came from the United States, Italy and Spain and covered acute and convalescent phases of COVID-19. The repertoires were released in a freely available public database intended as a resource for research on the immune response to SARS-CoV-2. The samples were drawn from two sources: the first 160 participants of the ongoing ImmuneRACE study, and 1,254 subjects contributed by 6 global collaborators. The sample metadata nearly always contained a de-identified subject ID, COVID-19 status, age in years and sex. The dataset comprised deeply sampled blood TCRbeta repertoires from subjects exposed to, actively infected with, or recovered from COVID-19. The material from the prospective study consisted of cDNA or gDNA derived from T cells, B-cell-depleted T cells, or PBMCs. Where available, HLA class I and class II types were obtained from metadata supplied by the sample provider rather than from assay-based typing. Results the study describes overall, beyond this receptor: The amount of clinical and demographic metadata varied by source and participant and was provided uncurated.

As encoded in the germline V gene, CDR1 is MNHEY while CDR2 is SVGAGI. Trimming takes 6 bases from V and 4 bases from J, and the germline ends sit 12 bases apart. Inclusive of the bounding cysteine and phenylalanine, the CDR3 is 13 residues long. The retained sequence is limited to the CDR3, 39 bases, with the frame set at the first base. Whole blood was collected in K2EDTA tubes by collaborating institutions according to the institutions' own protocols. For TCRbeta analysis, collaborator samples were shipped as frozen whole blood, as isolated PBMCs, or as DNA extracted from either sample type. In regard to this clone: Its recognized antigen is unknown. No clone much larger than this one lies a single base away; base qualities are absent.

TCRbeta CDR3 regions were amplified from genomic DNA by means of the immunoSEQ Assay, a bias-controlled multiplex PCR. Per the authors' processing: Within the assay, amplification of reference gene primers was used to estimate how many nucleated cells each sample contained. Sequence reads were collapsed and filtered to measure the absolute abundance of every unique TCRbeta CDR3 rearrangement. For each sample, productive Simpson clonality was calculated as the square root of Simpson's diversity index across productive rearrangements. Here the immuneACCESS table is served through TCRdb, limited to in-frame sequences with V and J called. Missing clones are a known gap in these copies; in checked studies unresolved V genes cover under half, and the rest lacks a known reason. V and J calls and clone size are copied from that table; D and trimming were computed from the DNA. In all, the sample holds 70,000 to 95,000 clones, and approximately 86% of those were seen once. The ten largest make up approximately 7.4% of the sample.

The sequenced sample was peripheral blood. The source of this sequence is a man aged 65 to 79 with acute or convalescent COVID-19. Here the chain combines TRBV6-5 and TRBJ1-1; TRBD1 is a weak D gene call, 5 bases matching. The nucleotide sequence is given as TGTGCCAGCAGAGCTGACAGCTCCACTGAAGCTTTCTTT. It specifies CASRADSSTEAFF.